This TCR beta chain appears in the sequencing data of a study of neurological immune-mediated disorders. CDR1 SGHRS and CDR2 YFSETQ come from the germline V gene. Trimming removed 3 bases at V and 1 base at J, with 13 bases between. This CDR3 spans 16 amino acids. This clonotype occurred many times. The cDNA came from 5'RACE with 10-nucleotide random UMIs. TCRdb used MiXCR to reprocess the 5' RACE reads, holding one entry per CDR3 protein. The sample shows 85,000 to 90,000 distinct CDR3 sequences, roughly 3.2% of them seen only once. The genes are TRBV5-1 and TRBJ2-2; D not certain. The source is a woman between 45 and 60 years old with multiple sclerosis. Sequenced sample: PBMCs. As DNA, the CDR3 is TGCGCCAGCAGCTCATTAACCAGAATGAACACCGGGGAGCTGTTTTTT. This translates into CASSSLTRMNTGELFF.